The 22 T cell receptor beta chains below were found in one sample sequenced in a study of T cells in placental villitis. The libraries were made with immunoSEQ v4. TCRdb's table, derived via immunoSEQ multiplex PCR, lists solely in-frame clones and lacks some. The sample has approximately 3,000 clones, 60% to 80% seen once. Sequenced sample: placental tissue containing maternal and fetal cells. The receptor source for this set is a human patient with infectious villitis; the placental T cells may come from both mother and fetus.

In regard to this clone: Other DNA sequences in the sample encode the same CDR3. The chain couples TRBV14 to TRBJ2-7; 8 bases fit TRBD1. Germline V gives CDR1 SGHDN, CDR2 FVKESK. The CDR3 totals 14 residues. The CDR3 protein is CASSQDRGRAEQYV. The CDR3 nucleotides are TGTGCCAGCAGCCAAGACAGGGGGCGCGCCGAGCAGTATGTC.

The chain joins TRBV7-6 to TRBJ1-1; D unclear. V shed 5 bases and J shed 3 bases, with 16 bases lying between them. This CDR3 region has 15 residues. Germline assignment: CDR1 SGHVS and CDR2 FNYEAQ. The CDR3 DNA follows: TGTGCCAGCAGCCCTCCGGCAGGTGGGTACACTGAAGCTTTCTTT. Translating gives CASSPPAGGYTEAFF.

J is TRBJ2-5 and V is TRBV6-5, with D uncertain. The CDR3 sequence is 13 residues long. Germline CDR1 MNHEY, CDR2 SVGAGI. V lost 6 bases to trimming and J lost 7 bases, with 15 bases between them. The CDR3 DNA reads TGTGCCAGCAGGAACGGACCCGCCGGGACCCAGTACTTC. Translating gives CASRNGPAGTQYF.

The rearrangement links TRBV6-6 to TRBJ2-5; D call uncertain. The CDR3 extends over 14 amino acids. The germline V gene encodes CDR1 MNHNY and CDR2 SVGAGI (reference sequence). Trimming cost V 6 bases and J 2 bases, with 13 bases left between them. CDR3 nucleotides: TGTGCCAGCAGGTATCCAAGACGACAAGAGACCCAGTACTTC. This gives the protein CASRYPRRQETQYF.

This clone came up a few times. The rearrangement links TRBV6-5 to TRBJ2-1, with TRBD2 matching 14 bases. Trimming at V came to 4 bases and at J to 4 bases, leaving 0 bases not matched to a gene. Germline V gene lookup returns CDR1 MNHEY and CDR2 SVGAGI. This CDR3 has 15 residues. This CDR3 reads CASSWTSGGYNEQFF. In DNA form, the CDR3 reads TGTGCCAGCAGTTGGACTAGCGGGGGGTACAATGAGCAGTTCTTC.

CDR3 bases: TGTGCCAGCAGCGTAGGACTCTCCTACAATGAGCAGTTCTTC. It encodes CASSVGLSYNEQFF. The chain carries TRBV9 and TRBJ2-1; D not resolved. CDR3 length: 14 residues. CDR1 and CDR2 from the germline V gene are SGDLS and YYNGEE. Trimming left V 0 bases short and J 0 bases short, with 4 bases between. The whole variable domain, remainder taken from reference TRBV9 and TRBJ2-1, is DSGVTQTPKHLITATGQRVTLRCSPRSGDLSVYWYQQSLDQGLQFLIQYYNGEERAKGNILERFSAQQFPDLHSELNLSSLELGDSALYFCASSVGLSYNEQFFGPGTRLTVL.

Sample share makes this clone large. The chain employs TRBV7-8 and TRBJ1-1; a possible D gene is TRBD1 (5 bases). Germline V gene data show CDR1 as SGHVS and CDR2 as FQNEAQ. V lost 2 bases and J lost 1, with 11 bases in between. The CDR3 totals 15 residues. CDR3 coding DNA: TGTGCCAGCAGCTTACAGGTCAGGGAGAACACTGAAGCTTTCTTT. The encoded protein is CASSLQVRENTEAFF.

The sample holds a few counts of this clone. The genes are TRBV30 and TRBJ1-2; D is perhaps TRBD1 (6 bases). V was pared by 2 bases and J by 1 base, with 8 bases between. This CDR3 is built from 13 residues. CDR1 and CDR2 (germline): GTSNPN, SVGIG (reference sequence). This chain's CDR3 is CAWSYRDNYGYTF. The CDR3 nucleotides are TGTGCCTGGAGTTACAGGGATAACTATGGCTACACCTTC.

The chain has TRBV28 and TRBJ2-5; TRBD2 matches at 9 bases. Losses at the gene ends were 2 bases for V and 0 bases for J; bases not matched to a gene: 1. Germline CDR1 is MDHEN and CDR2 is SYDVKM. CDR3 size: 15 residues. CDR3 loop: CASSLTSGYQETQYF. The CDR3 bases are TGTGCCAGCAGTTTAACTAGCGGGTACCAAGAGACCCAGTACTTC. The variable domain in full, completed from reference TRBV28 and TRBJ2-5, reads DVKVTQSSRYLVKRTGEKVFLECVQDMDHENMFWYRQDPGLGLRLIYFSYDVKMKEKGDIPEGYSVSREKKERFSLILESASTNQTSMYLCASSLTSGYQETQYFGPGTRLLVL.

CDR3 sequence reads: CASSPGTTASSGNTIYF. CDR3 coding DNA: TGTGCCAGCAGCCCAGGAACGACCGCTAGCTCTGGAAACACCATATATTTT. The genes are TRBV7-6 and TRBJ1-3; D not certain. V was shortened by 5 bases and J by 0 bases, with 17 bases between the two germline ends. Per the germline V gene, CDR1 is SGHVS and CDR2 is FNYEAQ. The CDR3 consists of 17 residues. The whole variable domain, filled in from reference TRBV7-6 and TRBJ1-3, reads GAGVSQSPRYKVTKRGQDVALRCDPISGHVSLYWYRQALGQGPEFLTYFNYEAQQDKSGLPNDRFSAERPEGSISTLTIQRTEQRDSAMYRCASSPGTTASSGNTIYFGEGSWLTVV.

V usage is TRBV5-1 and J usage is TRBJ1-2, with D possibly matching TRBD1 (5 bases). This CDR3 region has 12 residues. V was cut by 5 bases and J by 4 bases, with 9 bases left in between. Per the germline V gene, CDR1 is SGHRS and CDR2 is YFSETQ. The CDR3, as DNA: TGCGCCAGCAGACAGGTCGGCTATGGCTACACCTTC. This sequence encodes CASRQVGYGYTF.

This clone came up a few times. The chain couples TRBV12-3 or TRBV12-4 to TRBJ1-6; D ambiguous. The CDR3 sequence is 13 residues long. V shed 6 bases and J shed 8 bases, with 11 bases lying between them. The DNA of the CDR3 is TGTGCCAGCAGCTCCAACAGACATTCACCCCTCCACTTT. It is translated as CASSSNRHSPLHF.

This sequence joins TRBV9 and TRBJ2-7; D assignment may be TRBD1 or TRBD2 (6 bases each). Between the trimmed V and J ends, which lost 2 bases and 0 bases, there was a span of 18 bases. The length of the CDR3 is 17 residues. Germline V gene sequence: CDR1 SGDLS, CDR2 YYNGEE. CDR3 sequence reads: CASSVPSGAGVSYEQYF. In nucleotides, the CDR3 is TGTGCCAGCAGCGTTCCCTCGGGGGCGGGCGTCTCCTACGAGCAGTACTTC.

V is TRBV5-1 and J is TRBJ2-1, with D possibly being TRBD1 (6 bases). Germline CDR1 SGHRS, CDR2 YFSETQ. Trimming cost V 1 base and J 8 bases, with 16 bases left between them. The CDR3 runs 15 residues. The CDR3 nucleotides read TGCGCCAGCAGCTTGCGGTCAGGGGTCAGCTATGAGCAGTTCTTC. Amino acid sequence: CASSLRSGVSYEQFF.

The chain has TRBV18 and TRBJ2-2, with 9 bases that match TRBD1. V trimming: 6 bases; J trimming: 1 base; junction bases outside the gene matches: 6. The germline V gene encodes CDR1 KGHSH and CDR2 LQKENI. The CDR3 runs 16 residues. The CDR3 loop reads CASSPKGQGNTGELFF. In DNA form, the CDR3 reads TGTGCCAGCTCTCCGAAGGGACAGGGGAACACCGGGGAGCTGTTTTTT.

V usage is TRBV4-1 and J usage is TRBJ2-2; D uncertain. This CDR3 comprises 12 residues. Trimming pared 0 bases from V and 4 bases from J, leaving 0 bases between. Germline V gene data show CDR1 as MGHRA and CDR2 as YSYEKL. CDR3 region: CASSQDTGELFF. CDR3 nucleotide sequence: TGCGCCAGCAGCCAAGACACCGGGGAGCTGTTTTTT.

CDR3 coding DNA: TGTGCCAGCAGTCCTCGGACGACCTTCCAAGCAGAGACCCAGTACTTC. As protein: CASSPRTTFQAETQYF. The V gene is TRBV28, the J gene TRBJ2-5; D uncertain. The V end lost 5 bases, the J end lost 4 bases, and 20 bases lay between the germline ends. The CDR3 runs 16 residues. Germline CDR1 is MDHEN and CDR2 is SYDVKM.

V is TRBV6-5 and J is TRBJ1-6, with D perhaps matching TRBD1 (6 bases). Germline CDR1 and CDR2: MNHEY and SVGAGI. Trimming removed 9 bases at V and 7 bases at J, with 16 bases between. The CDR3 sequence is 14 residues long. CDR3 bases: TGTGCCAGTGCAGACAGGAGCTTCAATTCACCCCTCCACTTT. It is translated as CASADRSFNSPLHF.

The CDR3 region has the DNA TGTGCCAGCAGCCAAGAACCGGTGGGTTCATACCATGAGCAGTACTTC. The encoded protein is CASSQEPVGSYHEQYF. The chain couples TRBV3-1 (or the pseudogene TRBV3-2) to TRBJ2-7; D not resolved. The CDR3 is 16 amino acids. The germline CDR1 and CDR2 sequences are LGHDT and YNNKEL (reference sequence). V was clipped by 0 bases and J by 7 bases, with 19 bases between them.

In this sample, this clone turned up a few times. This CDR3 is also generated by other DNA sequences in the sample. The chain has TRBV12-3 or TRBV12-4 and TRBJ1-4; TRBD1 matches at 7 bases. J gave up 7 bases and V 3 bases, and 2 bases lay outside the gene matches. CDR3 length equals 13 residues. The CDR3 protein is CASSLYRGEKLFF. CDR3 in DNA: TGTGCCAGCAGTTTGTACAGGGGTGAAAAACTGTTTTTT.

The rearrangement uses TRBV9 and TRBJ2-3, with D perhaps matching TRBD1 (5 bases). The CDR3 runs 12 residues. Germline-derived CDR1 and CDR2 are SGDLS and YYNGEE. CDR3 in amino acids: CTNSVGADTQYF. CDR3 sequence (DNA): TGTACCAACAGCGTAGGGGCAGATACGCAGTATTTT.

The chain recombines TRBV30 with TRBJ2-1; TRBD2 matches 7 bases. V lost 2 bases, J lost 4 bases, and 2 bases stayed unmatched. This CDR3 is built from 13 residues. Germline loops: CDR1 GTSNPN, CDR2 SVGIG (reference sequence). Here the CDR3 DNA reads TGTGCCTGGAGTTGGCGGGGGTACAATGAGCAGTTCTTC. Its translation is CAWSWRGYNEQFF.